This TCR beta chain was identified during a study of T cell responses to AZD1222 COVID-19 vaccine. General study points: In a largely white British group with more females than males, clonal diversity was possibly underestimated.

Method: immunoSEQ multiplex PCR; TCRdb's copy keeps in-frame clones and lacks some. The sample includes 140,000 or so clones, roughly 91% of them seen just once. Both about-4-week and about-12-week second-dose recipients were combined. J lost 6 bases, V lost 4 bases, and 2 bases had no gene match. In germline, CDR1 is SGHNT, CDR2 YENEEA. The CDR3 sequence is 14 residues long. Details on this clone: Its antigen remains unknown.

This chain connects TRBV11-3 to TRBJ2-2, with TRBD1 matching 10 bases. The source of this sequence is an adult who received the AZD1222 COVID-19 vaccine. This material consisted of peripheral blood, taken 28 days after the second AZD1222 dose. The CDR3 nucleotides read TGTGCCAGCAGCTCCGGACAGGGGGCCGGGGAGCTGTTTTTT. Its protein is CASSSGQGAGELFF.